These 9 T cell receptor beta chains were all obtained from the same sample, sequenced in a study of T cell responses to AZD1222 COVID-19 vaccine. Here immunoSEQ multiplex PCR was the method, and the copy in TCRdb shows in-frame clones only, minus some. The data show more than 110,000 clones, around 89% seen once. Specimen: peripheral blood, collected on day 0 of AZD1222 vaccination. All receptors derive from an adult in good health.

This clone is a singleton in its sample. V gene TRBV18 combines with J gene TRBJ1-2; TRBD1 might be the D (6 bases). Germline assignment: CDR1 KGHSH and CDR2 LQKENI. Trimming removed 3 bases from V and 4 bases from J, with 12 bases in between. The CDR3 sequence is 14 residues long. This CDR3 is CASSPLGRGYGYTF. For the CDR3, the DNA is TGTGCCAGCTCACCGTTGGGCAGGGGCTATGGCTACACCTTC.

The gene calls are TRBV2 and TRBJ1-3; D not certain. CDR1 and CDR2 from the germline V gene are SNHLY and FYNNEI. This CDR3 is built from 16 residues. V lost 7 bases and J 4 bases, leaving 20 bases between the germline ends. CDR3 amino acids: CASTIPGRRAGNTIYF. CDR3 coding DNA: TGTGCCAGCACCATCCCCGGCAGGCGAGCCGGAAACACCATATATTTT.

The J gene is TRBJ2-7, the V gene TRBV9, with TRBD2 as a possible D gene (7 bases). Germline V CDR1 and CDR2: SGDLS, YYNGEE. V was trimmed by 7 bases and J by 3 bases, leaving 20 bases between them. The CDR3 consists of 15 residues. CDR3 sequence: CASSRGGGLDYEQYF. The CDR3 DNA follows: TGTGCCAGCTCGAGAGGGGGAGGGTTGGACTACGAGCAGTACTTC.

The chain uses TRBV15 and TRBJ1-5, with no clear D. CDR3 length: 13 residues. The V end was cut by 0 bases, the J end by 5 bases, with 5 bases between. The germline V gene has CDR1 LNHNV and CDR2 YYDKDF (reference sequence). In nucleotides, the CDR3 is TGTGCCACCAGCAGAGATCTGTATCAGCCCCAGCATTTT. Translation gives CATSRDLYQPQHF. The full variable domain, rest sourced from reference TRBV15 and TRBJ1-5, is DAMVIQNPRYQVTQFGKPVTLSCSQTLNHNVMYWYQQKSSQAPKLLFHYYDKDFNNEADTPDNFQSRRPNTSFCFLDIRSPGLGDTAMYLCATSRDLYQPQHFGDGTRLSIL.

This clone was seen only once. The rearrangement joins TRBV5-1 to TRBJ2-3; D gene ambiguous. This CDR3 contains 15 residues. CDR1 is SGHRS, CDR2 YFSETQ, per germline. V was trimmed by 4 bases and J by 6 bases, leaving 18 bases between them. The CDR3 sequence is CASSIGRQGTDTQYF. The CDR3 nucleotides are TGCGCCAGCAGCATAGGCAGGCAAGGAACGGATACGCAGTATTTT.

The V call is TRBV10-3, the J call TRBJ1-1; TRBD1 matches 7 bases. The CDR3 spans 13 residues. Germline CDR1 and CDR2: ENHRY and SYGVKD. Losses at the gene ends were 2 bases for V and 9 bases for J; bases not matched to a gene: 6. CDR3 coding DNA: TGTGCCATCAGTGAGGTTACAGGGGAAAAAGCTTTCTTT. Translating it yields CAISEVTGEKAFF.

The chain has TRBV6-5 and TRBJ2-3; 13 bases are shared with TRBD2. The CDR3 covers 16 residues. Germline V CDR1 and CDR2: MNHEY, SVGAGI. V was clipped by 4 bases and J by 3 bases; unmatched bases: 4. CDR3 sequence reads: CASSSGLAGATDTQYF. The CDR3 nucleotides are TGTGCCAGCAGTTCAGGACTAGCGGGAGCTACAGATACGCAGTATTTT.

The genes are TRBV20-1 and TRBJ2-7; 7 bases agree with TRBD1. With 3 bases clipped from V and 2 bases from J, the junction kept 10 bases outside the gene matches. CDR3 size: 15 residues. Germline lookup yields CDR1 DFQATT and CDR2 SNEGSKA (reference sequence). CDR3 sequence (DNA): TGCAGTGCTAGTCCTACGGGACAGCAACCCTACGAGCAGTACTTC. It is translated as CSASPTGQQPYEQYF.

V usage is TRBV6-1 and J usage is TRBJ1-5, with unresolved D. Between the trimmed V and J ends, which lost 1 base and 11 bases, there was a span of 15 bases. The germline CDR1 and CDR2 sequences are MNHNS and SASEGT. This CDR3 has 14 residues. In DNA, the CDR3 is TGTGCCAGCAGTGAAGGGAGTGAATCACAGTCCCAGCATTTT. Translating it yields CASSEGSESQSQHF.